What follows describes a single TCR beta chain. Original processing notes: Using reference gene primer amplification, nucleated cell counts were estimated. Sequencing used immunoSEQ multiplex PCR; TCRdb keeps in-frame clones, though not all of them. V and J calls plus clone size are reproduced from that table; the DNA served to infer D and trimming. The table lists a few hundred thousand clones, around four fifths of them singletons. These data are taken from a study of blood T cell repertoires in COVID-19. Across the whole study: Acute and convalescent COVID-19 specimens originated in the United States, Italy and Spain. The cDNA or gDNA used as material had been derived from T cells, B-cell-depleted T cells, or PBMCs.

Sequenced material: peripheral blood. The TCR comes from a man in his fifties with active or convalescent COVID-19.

The CDR3 region has the DNA TGCGCCAGCAGCGAGGGACAGGGGAGCCATCAGCCCCAGCATTTT. Its protein is CASSEGQGSHQPQHF. The V and J genes are TRBV5-1 and TRBJ1-5, with 10 bases identical to TRBD1. This CDR3 region has 15 residues. The ends lost 4 bases at V and 5 bases at J; junction bases unmatched: 6. Per germline, CDR1 SGHRS and CDR2 YFSETQ.